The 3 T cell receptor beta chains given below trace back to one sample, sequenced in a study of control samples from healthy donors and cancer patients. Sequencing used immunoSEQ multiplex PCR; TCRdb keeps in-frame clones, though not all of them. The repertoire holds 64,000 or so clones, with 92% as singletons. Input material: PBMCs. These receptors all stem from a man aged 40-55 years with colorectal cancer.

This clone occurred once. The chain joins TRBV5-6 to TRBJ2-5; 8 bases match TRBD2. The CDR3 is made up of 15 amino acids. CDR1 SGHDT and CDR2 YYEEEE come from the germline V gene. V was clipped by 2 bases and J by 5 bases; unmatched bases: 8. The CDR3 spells CASSFDGGARETQYF. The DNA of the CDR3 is TGTGCCAGCAGCTTCGACGGGGGGGCGAGGGAGACCCAGTACTTC.

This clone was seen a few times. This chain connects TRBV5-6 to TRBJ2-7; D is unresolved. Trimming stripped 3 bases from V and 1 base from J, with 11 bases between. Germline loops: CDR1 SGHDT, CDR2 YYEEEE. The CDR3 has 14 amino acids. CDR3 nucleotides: TGTGCCAGCAGCTCGGTGGGTCGATCCTACGAGCAGTACTTC. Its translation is CASSSVGRSYEQYF.

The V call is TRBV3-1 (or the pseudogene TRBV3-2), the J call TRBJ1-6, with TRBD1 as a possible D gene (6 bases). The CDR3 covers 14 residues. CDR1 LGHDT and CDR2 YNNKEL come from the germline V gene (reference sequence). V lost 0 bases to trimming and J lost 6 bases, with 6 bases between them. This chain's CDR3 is CASSQDRGNSPLHF. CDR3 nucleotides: TGTGCCAGCAGCCAAGACAGGGGTAATTCACCCCTCCACTTT.